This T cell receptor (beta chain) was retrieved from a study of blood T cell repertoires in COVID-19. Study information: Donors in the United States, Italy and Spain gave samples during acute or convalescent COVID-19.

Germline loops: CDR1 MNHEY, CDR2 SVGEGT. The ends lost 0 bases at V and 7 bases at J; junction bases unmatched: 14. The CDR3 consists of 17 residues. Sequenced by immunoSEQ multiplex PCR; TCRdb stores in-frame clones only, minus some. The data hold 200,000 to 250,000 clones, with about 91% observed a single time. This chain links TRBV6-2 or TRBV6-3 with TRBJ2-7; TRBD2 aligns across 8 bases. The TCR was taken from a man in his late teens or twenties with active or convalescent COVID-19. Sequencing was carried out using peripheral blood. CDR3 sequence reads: CASSYSRAGARGGEQYF. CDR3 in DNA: TGTGCCAGCAGTTACTCGCGGGCTGGCGCGCGCGGGGGGGAGCAGTACTTC.